The 16 T cell receptor beta chains given below trace back to one sample, sequenced in a study of blood T cell repertoires in COVID-19. The data were produced by immunoSEQ multiplex PCR, yet TCRdb's version contains in-frame clones alone and is incomplete. The data hold around 170,000 clones, with over 80% observed a single time. The sample consisted of peripheral blood. Every receptor here comes from a woman aged 40 to 49 with acute or convalescent COVID-19.

This chain connects TRBV19 to TRBJ1-2; D might be TRBD1 (5 bases). Germline lookup yields CDR1 LNHDA and CDR2 SQIVND (reference sequence). The length of the CDR3 is 14 residues. V dropped 3 bases and J dropped 8 bases, with 16 bases sitting between them. The CDR3 bases are TGTGCCAGTAGTATGATCGGGGGGACGGACGGCTACACCTTC. As protein: CASSMIGGTDGYTF.

This clone came up once. This sequence joins TRBV5-4 and TRBJ1-3, with 8 bases fitting TRBD1. The CDR3 is made up of 16 amino acids. Germline CDR1 SGHNT, CDR2 YYREEE (reference sequence). With V trimmed by 0 bases and J by 4 bases, 6 bases remained unmatched. The CDR3 DNA reads TGTGCCAGCAGCTTGGAGGGGTGGACAGGGGGAAACACCATATATTTT. This sequence encodes CASSLEGWTGGNTIYF. The full variable domain, in which reference TRBV5-4 and TRBJ1-3 provide the parts outside the CDR3, is ETGVTQSPTHLIKTRGQQVTLRCSSQSGHNTVSWYQQALGQGPQFIFQYYREEENGRGNFPPRFSGLQFPNYSSELNVNALELDDSALYLCASSLEGWTGGNTIYFGEGSWLTVV.

The chain employs TRBV28 and TRBJ1-3; D gene ambiguous. The V end was cut by 3 bases, the J end by 5 bases, with 8 bases between. The CDR3 totals 13 residues. The germline V gene encodes CDR1 MDHEN and CDR2 SYDVKM. The CDR3 reads CASSFEDRNTIYF. CDR3 nucleotide sequence: TGTGCCAGCAGTTTCGAGGATCGAAACACCATATATTTT.

The CDR3 sequence: CASSDRTYYSPLHF. The CDR3 nucleotides are TGTGCCAGCAGCGACCGGACATACTATTCACCCCTCCACTTT. The V call is TRBV6-5, the J call TRBJ1-6; D might be TRBD1 (5 bases). The CDR3 loop spans 14 amino acids. V lost 6 bases, J lost 8 bases, and 14 bases lay in between. Germline CDR1 reads MNHEY; CDR2 reads SVGAGI.

This rearrangement joins TRBV28 to TRBJ1-2, with 7 bases aligning to TRBD1. Germline V gives CDR1 MDHEN, CDR2 SYDVKM. J lost 11 bases, V lost 6 bases, and 9 bases had no gene match. The CDR3 spans 12 residues. CDR3 region: CASRFNRGGYTF. The CDR3 coding sequence is TGTGCCAGCAGATTCAACAGGGGTGGATACACCTTC.

The chain is built from TRBV28 and TRBJ1-1, with D uncertain. Germline V lookup: CDR1 MDHEN, CDR2 SYDVKM. V lost 3 bases, J lost 8 bases, and 13 bases lay in between. The CDR3 runs to 13 residues. The DNA of the CDR3 is TGTGCCAGCAGTTTCGGCCCTGTGGGCGAAGCTTTCTTT. Translated, it gives CASSFGPVGEAFF.

The gene calls are TRBV5-1 and TRBJ2-1; D is ambiguous. CDR1 is SGHRS, CDR2 YFSETQ, per germline. The ends were cut back, 4 bases at V and 5 bases at J, with 4 bases in the middle. This CDR3 has 11 residues. CDR3 DNA sequence: TGCGCCAGCAGCGTCGACAATGAGCAGTTCTTC. Translated: CASSVDNEQFF.

The chain is built from TRBV10-3 and TRBJ2-3; D is possibly TRBD1 (5 bases). This CDR3 spans 12 amino acids. The germline CDR1 and CDR2 sequences are ENHRY and SYGVKD. V was trimmed by 6 bases and J by 5 bases, leaving 9 bases between them. Written as DNA, the CDR3 is TGTGCCATCAGCTACAGGTTAGATACGCAGTATTTT. Amino acids: CAISYRLDTQYF.

The rearrangement joins TRBV7-2 to TRBJ2-1; D is unresolved. The CDR3 runs to 13 residues. The V end lost 3 bases, the J end lost 4 bases, and 7 bases lay between the germline ends. The germline gives CDR1 SGHTA, CDR2 FQGNSA. Written as DNA, the CDR3 is TGTGCCAGCAGCTTCAACGAGTACAATGAGCAGTTCTTC. Encoded protein: CASSFNEYNEQFF.

The rearrangement joins TRBV2 to TRBJ2-5; D is unresolved. Per the germline V gene, CDR1 is SNHLY and CDR2 is FYNNEI. CDR3 length: 13 residues. V was cut by 6 bases and J by 5 bases, with 13 bases left in between. In nucleotides, the CDR3 is TGTGCCAGCAGGTTCGACTCTTCGGAGACCCAGTACTTC. Its protein is CASRFDSSETQYF.

The chain combines TRBV18 with TRBJ2-7; 8 bases are shared with TRBD1. V was pared by 3 bases and J by 6 bases, with 7 bases of the junction left unmatched. CDR3 length: 14 amino acids. Germline loops: CDR1 KGHSH, CDR2 LQKENI. CDR3 sequence (DNA): TGTGCCAGCTCACCCGGAGACAGGGGTCGCGAGCAGTACTTC. Encoded protein: CASSPGDRGREQYF.

V is TRBV5-1 and J is TRBJ1-2, with a tentative D call TRBD1 (6 bases). CDR1 is SGHRS and CDR2 is YFSETQ in the germline V gene. V lost 4 bases and J 4 bases, leaving 20 bases between the germline ends. The CDR3 loop spans 16 amino acids. The CDR3 sequence: CASSPLAGGNGYGYTF. The DNA for the CDR3 is TGCGCCAGCAGCCCCCTGGCGGGGGGCAACGGCTATGGCTACACCTTC.

The chain combines TRBV9 with TRBJ1-6, with 12 nucleotides matching TRBD1. V lost 0 bases to trimming and J lost 10 bases; unmatched junction nucleotides: 8. This CDR3 has 17 amino acids. Looked up from germline, CDR1 is SGDLS and CDR2 is YYNGEE. CDR3 sequence reads: CASSVGGTGGVRSPLHF. CDR3 coding DNA: TGTGCCAGCAGCGTAGGAGGGACAGGGGGCGTCCGGTCACCCCTCCACTTT.

This clone was counted only a few times. The genes are TRBV19 and TRBJ1-3; 11 bases line up with TRBD1. Germline trimming cut 5 bases from V and 0 bases from J; bases unmatched to any gene: 6. This CDR3 comprises 17 residues. Germline CDR1 and CDR2: LNHDA and SQIVND (reference sequence). In nucleotides, the CDR3 is TGTGCCAGTAGTCCCGGGACAGGGGGGTCCTCTGGAAACACCATATATTTT. Translated, it gives CASSPGTGGSSGNTIYF.

The chain recombines TRBV24-1 with TRBJ2-6; 7 positions match TRBD1. The CDR3 contains 19 residues. Per the germline V gene, CDR1 is KGHDR and CDR2 is SFDVKD. Trimming took 3 bases from V and 4 from J; bases not matched to a gene: 14. CDR3 DNA sequence: TGTGCCACCAGTGATCCGACAGGGAGTAGGGCCTCCGGGGCCAACGTCCTGACTTTC. Protein sequence: CATSDPTGSRASGANVLTF.

The CDR3, as DNA: TGTGCCAGCAGTTACGATGTAGCAGTTATGAACACTGAAGCTTTCTTT. Its translation: CASSYDVAVMNTEAFF. The chain links TRBV6-2 or TRBV6-3 to TRBJ1-1, with D hard to call. The CDR3 totals 16 residues. The germline V and J ends were trimmed by 2 bases and 0 bases, with 13 bases remaining between them. Germline CDR1 reads MNHEY; CDR2 reads SVGEGT.